These 8 T cell receptor beta chains share one sample of origin, sequenced in a study of post-analysis software for immune sequencing data (dated by TCRdb to the mid-2010s). General study outcomes and caveats: Significantly higher frequencies in patients than in controls were found for five or six TRBV segments, including TRBV5-6, TRBV5-1 and TRBV20-1.

To prepare the library, PCR was applied. TCRdb shows the sequencer as Illumina HiSeq 2500. To reduce PCR and sequencing biases, unique molecular identifiers were incorporated into the TCR beta cDNA libraries. TCRdb cleaned the public reads at Q25 with fastp, built clones with MiXCR and kept in-frame beta chains. CDR3 protein duplicates are merged, each entry listing the most common genes and DNA. This sample has some 800,000 distinct CDR3 sequences in its table, and about 45% of those were observed once. The leading ten clones occupy over 4.5% of the sample. For these TCRs, the target antigens are not known. Specimen: blood. All receptors derive from a girl under 18 with multiple sclerosis.

V usage is TRBV28 and J usage is TRBJ1-2, with no clear D. V was shortened by 6 bases and J by 3 bases, with 11 bases between the two germline ends. The CDR3 covers 13 residues. Germline V lookup: CDR1 MDHEN, CDR2 SYDVKM. The chain's CDR3 is CASRLTAYYGYTF. The CDR3 DNA reads TGTGCCAGCAGACTTACAGCGTACTATGGCTACACCTTC.

CDR3 sequence: CASSLDSTGLETQYF. CDR3 bases: TGTGCCAGCAGCTTAGACTCGACTGGCCTCGAGACCCAGTACTTC. This chain connects TRBV7-2 to TRBJ2-5; D is undetermined. Trimming removed 1 base at V and 5 bases at J, with 14 bases between. The CDR3 is 15 residues long. Per germline, CDR1 SGHTA and CDR2 FQGNSA.

This chain uses TRBV9 with TRBJ1-2; TRBD1 is a possible D gene (6 bases). Trimming pared 0 bases from V and 6 bases from J, leaving 21 bases between. The CDR3 runs 17 residues. CDR1 SGDLS and CDR2 YYNGEE come from the germline V gene. The CDR3 sequence is CASSVEGTRGGDNGYTF. CDR3 in DNA: TGTGCCAGCAGCGTAGAGGGGACAAGGGGGGGCGATAATGGCTACACCTTC.

The chain uses TRBV29-1 and TRBJ2-1, with 8 bases matching TRBD2. This CDR3 is 13 amino acids long. J lost 9 bases, V lost 2 bases, and 6 bases had no gene match. In germline, CDR1 is SQVTM, CDR2 ANQGSEA. The CDR3 loop reads CSVEPREALEQFF. The CDR3 nucleotides read TGCAGCGTTGAACCGCGGGAGGCTCTTGAGCAGTTCTTC.

Here the CDR3 reads CASSSSEAGGILSSYNEQFF. The CDR3 DNA is TGTGCCAGCAGCTCCTCTGAGGCGGGAGGGATCCTGAGCTCCTACAATGAGCAGTTCTTC. The V gene is TRBV7-9, the J gene TRBJ2-1, with TRBD2 matching over 9 bases. Germline CDR1 is SEHNR and CDR2 is FQNEAQ (reference sequence). This CDR3 has 20 amino acids. The junction had 16 bases not matched to a gene; V was cut back by 4 bases and J by 0 bases.

The J gene is TRBJ1-1, the V gene TRBV5-1, with 8 bases aligning to TRBD1. The J segment lost 12 bases and the V segment lost 0 bases, leaving 10 bases of the junction unmatched. This CDR3 has 14 amino acids. CDR1 is SGHRS, CDR2 YFSETQ, per germline. Written as DNA, the CDR3 is TGCGCCAGCAGCTTGGGGGTTGTGACAGGGGAACCTTTCTTT. It translates to CASSLGVVTGEPFF. Supplemented by reference TRBV5-1 and TRBJ1-1, the full variable domain reads KAGVTQTPRYLIKTRGQQVTLSCSPISGHRSVSWYQQTPGQGLQFLFEYFSETQRNKGNFPGRFSGRQFSNSRSEMNVSTLELGDSALYLCASSLGVVTGEPFFGQGTRLTVV.

The chain is built from TRBV20-1 and TRBJ1-6; D gene uncertain. V lost 3 bases to trimming and J lost 7 bases, with 13 bases between them. This CDR3 spans 14 amino acids. Germline-derived CDR1 and CDR2 are DFQATT and SNEGSKA (reference sequence). CDR3: CSARRPVANSPLHF. In nucleotides, the CDR3 is TGCAGTGCTAGGCGCCCCGTGGCCAATTCACCCCTCCACTTT.

The V and J genes are TRBV20-1 and TRBJ2-7; either TRBD1 or TRBD2 may fit D (7 bases each). Germline CDR1 reads DFQATT; CDR2 reads SNEGSKA (reference sequence). Deletions cut 4 bases from V and 5 bases from J, with 12 bases between. The CDR3 consists of 12 residues. For the CDR3, the DNA is TGCAGTGCTACTCAGGGGGGGAACGAGCAGTACTTC. Its translation is CSATQGGNEQYF.